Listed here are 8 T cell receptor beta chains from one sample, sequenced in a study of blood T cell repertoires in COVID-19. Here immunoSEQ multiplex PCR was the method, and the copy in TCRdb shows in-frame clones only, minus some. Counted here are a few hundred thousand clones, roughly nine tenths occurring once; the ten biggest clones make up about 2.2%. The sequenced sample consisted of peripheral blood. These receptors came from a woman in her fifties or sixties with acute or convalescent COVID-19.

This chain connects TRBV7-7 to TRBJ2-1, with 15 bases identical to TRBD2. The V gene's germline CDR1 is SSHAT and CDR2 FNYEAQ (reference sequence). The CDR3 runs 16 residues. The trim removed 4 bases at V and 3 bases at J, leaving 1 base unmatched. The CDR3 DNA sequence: TGTGCCAGCAGCTCGGGACTAGCGGGAGGCTACAATGAGCAGTTCTTC. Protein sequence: CASSSGLAGGYNEQFF.

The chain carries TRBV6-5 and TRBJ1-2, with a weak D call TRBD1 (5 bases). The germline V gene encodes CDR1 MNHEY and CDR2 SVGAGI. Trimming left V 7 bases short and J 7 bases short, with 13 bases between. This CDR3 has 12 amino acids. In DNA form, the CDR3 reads TGTGCCAGCAACACCCAGGGTAGTGGCTACACCTTC. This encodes CASNTQGSGYTF.

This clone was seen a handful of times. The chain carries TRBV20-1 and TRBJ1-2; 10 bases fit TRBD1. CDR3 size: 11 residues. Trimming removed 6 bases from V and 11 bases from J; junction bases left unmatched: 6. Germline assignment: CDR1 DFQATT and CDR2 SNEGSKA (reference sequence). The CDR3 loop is CSATGTGVYTF. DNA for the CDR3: TGCAGTGCCACCGGGACAGGGGTGTACACCTTC.

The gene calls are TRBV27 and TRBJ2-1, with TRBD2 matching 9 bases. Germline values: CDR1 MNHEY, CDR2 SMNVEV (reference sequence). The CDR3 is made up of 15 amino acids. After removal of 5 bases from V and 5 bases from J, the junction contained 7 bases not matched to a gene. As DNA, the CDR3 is TGTGCCAGCAGTGCCGGGACTAGCAGAGACAATGAGCAGTTCTTC. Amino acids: CASSAGTSRDNEQFF.

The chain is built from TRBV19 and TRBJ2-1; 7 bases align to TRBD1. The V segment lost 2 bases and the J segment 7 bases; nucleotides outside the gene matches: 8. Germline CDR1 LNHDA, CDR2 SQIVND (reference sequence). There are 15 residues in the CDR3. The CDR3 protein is CASSISQGKKNEQFF. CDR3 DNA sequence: TGTGCCAGTAGTATATCACAGGGGAAAAAGAATGAGCAGTTCTTC.

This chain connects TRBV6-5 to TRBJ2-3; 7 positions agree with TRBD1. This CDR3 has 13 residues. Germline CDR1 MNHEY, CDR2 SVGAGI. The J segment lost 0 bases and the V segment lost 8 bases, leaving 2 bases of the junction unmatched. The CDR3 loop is CASHRGSTDTQYF. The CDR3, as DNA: TGTGCCAGCCACAGGGGTAGCACAGATACGCAGTATTTT.

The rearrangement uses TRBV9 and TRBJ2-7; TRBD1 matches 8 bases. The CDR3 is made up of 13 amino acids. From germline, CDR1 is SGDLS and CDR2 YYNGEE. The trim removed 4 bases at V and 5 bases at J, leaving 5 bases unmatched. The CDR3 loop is CASSPGQGNEQYF. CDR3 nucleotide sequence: TGTGCCAGCAGCCCCGGACAGGGTAACGAGCAGTACTTC.

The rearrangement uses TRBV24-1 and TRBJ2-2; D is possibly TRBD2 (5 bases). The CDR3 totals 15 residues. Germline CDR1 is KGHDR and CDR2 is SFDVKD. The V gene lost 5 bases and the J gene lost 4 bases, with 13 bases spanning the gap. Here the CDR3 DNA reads TGTGCCACCAGTGGTCGGACGGGGTCCACCGGGGAGCTGTTTTTT. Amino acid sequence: CATSGRTGSTGELFF.